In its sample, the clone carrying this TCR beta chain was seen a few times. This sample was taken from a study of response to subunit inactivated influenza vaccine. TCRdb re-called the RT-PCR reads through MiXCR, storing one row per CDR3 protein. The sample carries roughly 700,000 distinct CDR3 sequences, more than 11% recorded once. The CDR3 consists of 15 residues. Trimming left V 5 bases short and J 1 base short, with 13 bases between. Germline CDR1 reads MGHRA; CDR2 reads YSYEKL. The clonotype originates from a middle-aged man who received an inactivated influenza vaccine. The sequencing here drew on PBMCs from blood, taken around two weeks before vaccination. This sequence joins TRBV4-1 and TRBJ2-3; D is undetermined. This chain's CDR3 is CASSGPPRGTDTQYF. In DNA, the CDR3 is TGCGCCAGCAGCGGGCCGCCCCGCGGCACAGATACGCAGTATTTT.